One TCR beta chain is described in this entry. What it binds is not known. TCRdb recomputed calls from the reads with MiXCR, one row per CDR3 protein. The table has approximately 110,000 distinct CDR3 sequences, around 40% seen once. The sample comes from a study of T cell repertoires in cytomegalovirus infection. Study-wide background: Recently identified HLA-C-restricted CMV epitopes and well-studied HLA-B-restricted CMV epitopes were used by the study. Indications came from public TCR beta signatures; they pointed to CMV infection and to a matching HLA type. Overall study results and limits: CMV carriers having the relevant HLA were flagged by cumulative public TCR beta family frequency. Clonotype analysis showed dominance of the ex vivo response by HLA-C-restricted CMV-specific TCR beta clonotypes.

The sequence came from a human donor in good health (CMV status not recorded). Some clones in this sample may be carry-over from other donors' samples. The sample here was CD8+ T cells from cultured PBMCs, taken from culture after CMV antigen stimulation.

The CDR3 nucleotides are TGTGCCAGTAGTATAGTTGACTCCGGCTCCGGGGAGCTGTTTTTT. It translates to CASSIVDSGSGELFF. The chain is built from TRBV19 and TRBJ2-2; D not certain. Trimming stripped 1 base from V and 6 bases from J, with 12 bases between. This CDR3 has 15 residues. The V gene's germline CDR1 is LNHDA and CDR2 SQIVND (reference sequence).